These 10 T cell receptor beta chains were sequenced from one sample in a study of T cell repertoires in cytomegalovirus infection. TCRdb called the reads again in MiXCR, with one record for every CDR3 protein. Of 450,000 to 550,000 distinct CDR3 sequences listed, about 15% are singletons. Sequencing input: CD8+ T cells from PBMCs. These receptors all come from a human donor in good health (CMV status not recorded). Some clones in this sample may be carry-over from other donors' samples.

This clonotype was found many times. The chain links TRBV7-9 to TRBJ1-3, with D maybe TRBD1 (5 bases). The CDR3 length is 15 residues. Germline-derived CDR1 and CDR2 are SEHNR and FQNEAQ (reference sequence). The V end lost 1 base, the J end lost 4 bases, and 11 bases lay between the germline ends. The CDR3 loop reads CASSLVRAAGNTIYF. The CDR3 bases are TGTGCCAGCAGCTTAGTCAGGGCAGCCGGAAACACCATATATTTT.

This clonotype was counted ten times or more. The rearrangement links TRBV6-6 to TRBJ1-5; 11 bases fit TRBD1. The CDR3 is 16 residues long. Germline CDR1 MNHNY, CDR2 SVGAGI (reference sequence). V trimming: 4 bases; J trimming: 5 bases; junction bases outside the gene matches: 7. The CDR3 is CASSLGTGGLYQPQHF. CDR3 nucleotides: TGTGCCAGCAGTTTGGGGACAGGGGGACTTTATCAGCCCCAGCATTTT.

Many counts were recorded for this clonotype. In DNA form, the CDR3 reads TGTGCCAGCAGTCCCGCGCGGACACCGGCCTACGAGCAGTACTTC. This gives the protein CASSPARTPAYEQYF. The genes are TRBV27 and TRBJ2-7; D is possibly TRBD1 (5 bases). Looked up from germline, CDR1 is MNHEY and CDR2 is SMNVEV (reference sequence). The CDR3 is 15 amino acids. V lost 5 bases, J lost 2 bases, and 16 bases lay in between.

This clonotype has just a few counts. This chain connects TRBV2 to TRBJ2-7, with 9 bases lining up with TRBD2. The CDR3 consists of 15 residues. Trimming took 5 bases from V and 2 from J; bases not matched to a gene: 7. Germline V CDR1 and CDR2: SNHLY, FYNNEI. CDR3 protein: CASSSGGRAPYEQYF. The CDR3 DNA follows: TGTGCCAGCAGTTCTGGCGGGAGGGCCCCCTACGAGCAGTACTTC.

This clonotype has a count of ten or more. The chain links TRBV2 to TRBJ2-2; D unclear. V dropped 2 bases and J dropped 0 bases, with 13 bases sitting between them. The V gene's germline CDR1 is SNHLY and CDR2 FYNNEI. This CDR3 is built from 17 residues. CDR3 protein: CASSEWADLANTGELFF. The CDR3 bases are TGTGCCAGCAGTGAATGGGCCGATCTTGCGAACACCGGGGAGCTGTTTTTT.

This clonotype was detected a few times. The CDR3 spells CASSIGRWRGHTEAFF. CDR3 in DNA: TGTGCCAGTAGTATCGGACGGTGGAGGGGGCACACTGAAGCTTTCTTT. This chain connects TRBV19 to TRBJ1-1; 7 nucleotides agree with TRBD1. Germline V lookup: CDR1 LNHDA, CDR2 SQIVND (reference sequence). With 3 bases clipped from V and 3 bases from J, the junction kept 10 bases outside the gene matches. The CDR3 is 16 residues long.

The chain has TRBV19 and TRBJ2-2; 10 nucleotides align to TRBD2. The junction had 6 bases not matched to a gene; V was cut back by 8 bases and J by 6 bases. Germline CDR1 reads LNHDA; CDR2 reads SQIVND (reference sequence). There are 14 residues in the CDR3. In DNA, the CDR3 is TGTGCCAGTTCCAGCGGGAGGGGGTCCGGGGAGCTGTTTTTT. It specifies CASSSGRGSGELFF. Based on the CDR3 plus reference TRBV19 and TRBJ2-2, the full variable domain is DGGITQSPKYLFRKEGQNVTLSCEQNLNHDAMYWYRQDPGQGLRLIYYSQIVNDFQKGDIAEGYSVSREKKESFPLTVTSAQKNPTAFYLCASSSGRGSGELFFGEGSRLTVL.

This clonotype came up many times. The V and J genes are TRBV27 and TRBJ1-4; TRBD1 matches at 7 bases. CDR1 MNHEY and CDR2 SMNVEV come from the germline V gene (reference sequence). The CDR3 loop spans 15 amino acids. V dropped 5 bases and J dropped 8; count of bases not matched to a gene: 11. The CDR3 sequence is CASSPRDSNNEKLFF. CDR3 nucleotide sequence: TGTGCCAGCAGTCCCCGGGACAGCAATAACGAAAAACTGTTTTTT.

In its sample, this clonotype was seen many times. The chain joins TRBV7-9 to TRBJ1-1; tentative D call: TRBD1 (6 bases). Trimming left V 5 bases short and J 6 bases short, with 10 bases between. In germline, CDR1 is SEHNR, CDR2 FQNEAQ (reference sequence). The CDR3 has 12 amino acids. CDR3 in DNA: TGTGCCAGCAGCACCCACAGGGCTGAAGCTTTCTTT. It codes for CASSTHRAEAFF. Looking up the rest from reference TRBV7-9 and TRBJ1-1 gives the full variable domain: DTGVSQNPRHKITKRGQNVTFRCDPISEHNRLYWYRQTLGQGPEFLTYFQNEAQLEKSRLLSDRFSAERPKGSFSTLEIQRTEQGDSAMYLCASSTHRAEAFFGQGTRLTVV.

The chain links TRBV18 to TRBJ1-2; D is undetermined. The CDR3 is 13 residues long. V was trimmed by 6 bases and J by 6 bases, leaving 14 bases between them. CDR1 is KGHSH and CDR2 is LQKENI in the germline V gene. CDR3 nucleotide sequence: TGTGCCAGCTCTCAGGACGACGAAGATGGCTACACCTTC. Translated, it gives CASSQDDEDGYTF.